This record looks at one T cell receptor beta chain sequence and its context. TCRdb called the RACE reads again in MiXCR, with one record for every CDR3 protein. The profile covers 300,000 to 450,000 distinct CDR3 sequences, with approximately 5% appearing a single time and around 2% taken by the ten largest. This record belongs to a study of human T cells and chemical hapten exposure. As to time point: patch test 1, 2 weeks after DPC sensitization. The treatment: therapeutic diphenylcyclopropenone sensitization with weekly scalp DPC. With 6 bases clipped from V and 3 bases from J, the junction kept 12 bases outside the gene matches. CDR1 and CDR2 (germline): MDHEN, SYDVKM. The CDR3 has 17 amino acids.

Sequenced material: whole blood, taken in connection with sensitization to the hapten diphenylcyclopropenone (DPC). The chain combines TRBV28 with TRBJ2-5; 11 bases are a match to TRBD2. This receptor was obtained from a woman in her 50s with alopecia areata. Some clones in this sample may be carry-over from other donors' samples. The chain's CDR3 is CASSPGETSGSKETQYF. CDR3 coding DNA: TGTGCCAGCAGCCCAGGGGAAACTAGCGGGAGTAAAGAGACCCAGTACTTC.